Given below is one TCR beta chain in context. The antigen is unknown. These data are taken from a study of cytotoxic CD8 clonotypes in ibrutinib-treated CLL. At the level of the study: Patient counts were about twelve relapsed/refractory, roughly 15 treatment-naive and around 17 IGHV unmutated. After a median of about 70 months, some 14 patients stayed remitted and some twelve progressed; responses had been partial in around 25 and complete in 2. Study outcomes and limitations: An increase in clonality occurred at ibrutinib response, followed by a return toward baseline at progression.

The CDR3 length is 15 residues. The germline CDR1 and CDR2 sequences are SGHAT and FQNNGV. The V segment lost 5 bases and the J segment 2 bases; nucleotides outside the gene matches: 5. Clones were read by immunoSEQ multiplex PCR, and TCRdb kept only the in-frame ones, dropping some. The sample gives approximately 280,000 clones, roughly three quarters of which show up once; about 5.7% is in the top ten. The clonotype originates from a human donor with chronic lymphocytic leukemia. The V and J genes are TRBV11-2 and TRBJ2-7; 11 nucleotides match TRBD2. The source material was PBMCs, sampled at disease progression, from a patient treated with ibrutinib. In DNA form, the CDR3 reads TGTGCCAGCAGCCATAGCGGGAGGGCCCCCTACGAGCAGTACTTC. Translating gives CASSHSGRAPYEQYF.